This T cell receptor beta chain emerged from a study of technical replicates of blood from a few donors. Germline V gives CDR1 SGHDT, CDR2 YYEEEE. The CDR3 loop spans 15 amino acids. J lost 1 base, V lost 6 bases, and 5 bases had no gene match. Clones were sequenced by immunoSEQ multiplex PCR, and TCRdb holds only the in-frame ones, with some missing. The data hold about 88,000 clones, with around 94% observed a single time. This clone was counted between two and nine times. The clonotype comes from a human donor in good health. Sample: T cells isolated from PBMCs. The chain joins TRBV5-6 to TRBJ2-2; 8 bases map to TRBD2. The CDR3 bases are TGTGCCAGCACCCCGGGACTAGGGAACACCGGGGAGCTGTTTTTT. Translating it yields CASTPGLGNTGELFF. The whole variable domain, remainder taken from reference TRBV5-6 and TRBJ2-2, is DAGVTQSPTHLIKTRGQQVTLRCSPKSGHDTVSWYQQALGQGPQFIFQYYEEEERQRGNFPDRFSGHQFPNYSSELNVNALLLGDSALYLCASTPGLGNTGELFFGEGSRLTVL.